These 25 T cell receptor beta chains came from one sample sequenced in a study of cytomegalovirus exposure and HLA in healthy donors. Clones were read by immunoSEQ multiplex PCR, and TCRdb kept only the in-frame ones, dropping some. Of roughly 270,000 clones detected, 88% appear once; the ten largest clones hold approximately 0.9%. The sequenced material came from PBMCs. The receptors here all came from a woman in her late teens or twenties in good health and CMV-seronegative.

The chain joins TRBV7-3 to TRBJ2-1; 7 bases are shared with TRBD2. The germline V gene encodes CDR1 SGHTA and CDR2 FQGTGA. Trimming removed 4 bases from V and 6 bases from J; junction bases left unmatched: 9. This CDR3 is 15 amino acids long. CDR3 nucleotides: TGTGCCAGCAGCTCAGAGGGACTATCTTCCAATGAGCAGTTCTTC. This gives the protein CASSSEGLSSNEQFF.

The chain links TRBV15 to TRBJ2-7, with D maybe TRBD2 (5 bases). The CDR3 spans 16 residues. Germline CDR1 is LNHNV and CDR2 is YYDKDF (reference sequence). V was pared by 1 base and J by 6 bases, with 19 bases between. Here the CDR3 DNA reads TGTGCCACCAGCAGAGGATCTAGCTCAGATTTCTCCGAGCAGTACTTC. It codes for CATSRGSSSDFSEQYF. The whole variable domain, remainder taken from reference TRBV15 and TRBJ2-7, is DAMVIQNPRYQVTQFGKPVTLSCSQTLNHNVMYWYQQKSSQAPKLLFHYYDKDFNNEADTPDNFQSRRPNTSFCFLDIRSPGLGDTAMYLCATSRGSSSDFSEQYFGPGTRLTVT.

This clone was observed once. V gene TRBV19 combines with J gene TRBJ2-1, with a tentative D call TRBD1 (6 bases). The ends were cut back, 3 bases at V and 10 bases at J, with 10 bases in the middle. This CDR3 is built from 12 residues. In germline, CDR1 is LNHDA, CDR2 SQIVND (reference sequence). The CDR3 sequence is CASSIQGTEQFF. For the CDR3, the DNA is TGTGCCAGTAGTATCCAGGGGACGGAGCAGTTCTTC.

The chain employs TRBV28 and TRBJ1-1; possible D gene TRBD1, 5 bases. The CDR3 contains 12 residues. V lost 5 bases, J lost 10 bases, and 14 bases lay in between. The germline V gene has CDR1 MDHEN and CDR2 SYDVKM. The CDR3 region has the DNA TGTGCCAGCAGTGAGGGGAGGTTAGGAGCTTTCTTT. It encodes CASSEGRLGAFF.

V is TRBV6-5 and J is TRBJ2-1, with 7 nucleotides matching TRBD2. CDR3 length: 13 amino acids. Germline V gives CDR1 MNHEY, CDR2 SVGAGI. V lost 0 bases, J lost 10 bases, and 3 bases stayed unmatched. CDR3 loop: CASSYSNGGEQFF. DNA for the CDR3: TGTGCCAGCAGTTACTCGAACGGGGGGGAGCAGTTCTTC.

For this clone: Other DNA sequences in this sample translate to the same CDR3. The chain couples TRBV5-1 to TRBJ1-1; 8 bases line up with TRBD1. CDR3 length equals 14 residues. V lost 3 bases to trimming and J lost 1 base; unmatched junction nucleotides: 2. The germline V gene encodes CDR1 SGHRS and CDR2 YFSETQ. The CDR3 DNA reads as TGCGCCAGCAGCTCCGGGACAGGGAACACTGAAGCTTTCTTT. Its translation: CASSSGTGNTEAFF.

This clone was counted once. This sequence joins TRBV21-1 and TRBJ2-5; the DNA was not used to check the table's D call, TRBD2. TRBV21-1 is flagged as a pseudogene. The CDR3 is made up of 20 amino acids. The CDR3 loop is CASSKALGQSTSADQETQYF. The DNA of the CDR3 is TGTGCCAGCAGCAAAGCCTTGGGACAGTCGACTAGCGCAGATCAAGAGACCCAGTACTTC.

The chain joins TRBV28 to TRBJ2-7; 11 bases are shared with TRBD2. The J segment lost 4 bases and the V segment lost 2 bases, leaving 4 bases of the junction unmatched. The CDR3 consists of 15 residues. Germline V gene data show CDR1 as MDHEN and CDR2 as SYDVKM. CDR3 sequence: CASSLAGTSGYEQYF. For the CDR3, the DNA is TGTGCCAGCAGTTTAGCCGGGACTAGCGGTTACGAGCAGTACTTC.

V usage is TRBV5-6 and J usage is TRBJ1-5, with D possibly matching TRBD1 (6 bases). Germline V gives CDR1 SGHDT, CDR2 YYEEEE. The CDR3 runs to 16 residues. V shed 5 bases and J shed 0 bases, with 15 bases lying between them. As DNA, the CDR3 is TGTGCCAGCAGTGGGGGGGGCCCCTATAGCAATCAGCCCCAGCATTTT. Its translation: CASSGGGPYSNQPQHF.

This chain connects TRBV10-3 to TRBJ2-2; D possibly corresponds to TRBD2 (6 bases). This CDR3 comprises 16 residues. CDR1 and CDR2 (germline): ENHRY, SYGVKD. The germline V and J ends were trimmed by 7 bases and 2 bases, with 17 bases remaining between them. The CDR3 DNA sequence: TGTGCCATCAAACCCGGACTACAATTAAACACCGGGGAGCTGTTTTTT. Translation gives CAIKPGLQLNTGELFF.

The sample holds one count of this clone. The CDR3 coding sequence is TGCGCCAGCAGCCACCCAGCACGGACAGGGACCGGGGAGCTGTTTTTT. Amino acids: CASSHPARTGTGELFF. This chain connects TRBV4-1 to TRBJ2-2; 8 bases align to TRBD1. The germline CDR1 and CDR2 sequences are MGHRA and YSYEKL. J gave up 5 bases and V 3 bases, and 8 bases lay outside the gene matches. This CDR3 is built from 16 residues.

This clone came up a few times. V usage is TRBV25-1 and J usage is TRBJ1-5; a possible D gene is TRBD1 (6 bases). CDR3 size: 14 residues. Trimming removed 4 bases at V and 2 bases at J, with 9 bases between. Germline V gene data show CDR1 as MGHDK and CDR2 as SYGVNS. The CDR3 DNA reads TGTGCCAGCAGTGGCGCAGGGGGCAATCAGCCCCAGCATTTT. Residues: CASSGAGGNQPQHF.

CDR3 residues: CASSSGLELHTQYF. For the CDR3, the DNA is TGTGCCAGCAGTTCGGGACTAGAATTGCATACGCAGTATTTT. The V and J genes are TRBV27 and TRBJ2-3, with 8 positions matching TRBD2. Germline CDR1 is MNHEY and CDR2 is SMNVEV (reference sequence). V shed 4 bases and J 7 bases; nucleotides not matched to a gene: 7. This CDR3 has 14 amino acids.

The chain links TRBV29-1 to TRBJ2-7; D is unclear. The germline CDR1 and CDR2 sequences are SQVTM and ANQGSEA. The CDR3 sequence is 12 residues long. Trimming shortened V by 7 bases and J by 4 bases, and 14 bases separated the two germline ends. The CDR3 sequence: CSAGASVYEQYF. The CDR3 DNA reads TGCAGCGCCGGAGCATCTGTTTACGAGCAGTACTTC.

The rearrangement uses TRBV18 and TRBJ1-1, with D maybe TRBD1 (5 bases). Trimming removed 3 bases at V and 1 base at J, with 15 bases between. CDR1 is KGHSH and CDR2 is LQKENI in the germline V gene. The CDR3 totals 16 residues. CDR3 sequence (DNA): TGTGCCAGCTCACCTTTGCCGGGGGAAGGGAACACTGAAGCTTTCTTT. This sequence encodes CASSPLPGEGNTEAFF.

This chain uses TRBV27 with TRBJ2-1, with 10 bases lining up with TRBD2. The CDR3 extends over 15 amino acids. V lost 6 bases, J lost 4 bases, and 6 bases stayed unmatched. Germline-derived CDR1 and CDR2 are MNHEY and SMNVEV (reference sequence). CDR3 sequence: CASSTGLAEYNEQFF. The CDR3 nucleotides read TGTGCCAGCAGCACAGGACTAGCGGAATACAATGAGCAGTTCTTC.

The chain couples TRBV27 to TRBJ2-7; 11 positions agree with TRBD1. Unmatched junction bases numbered 8, after V lost 4 bases and J lost 6 bases. The CDR3 runs 15 residues. From germline, CDR1 is MNHEY and CDR2 SMNVEV (reference sequence). CDR3 sequence: CASSWLRTGGSEQYF. The CDR3 region has the DNA TGTGCCAGCAGTTGGCTAAGGACAGGGGGCAGCGAGCAGTACTTC.

The V call is TRBV29-1, the J call TRBJ2-3; perhaps TRBD2 as D (6 bases). The CDR3 loop spans 17 amino acids. V lost 0 bases, J lost 2 bases, and 18 bases lay in between. In germline, CDR1 is SQVTM, CDR2 ANQGSEA. CDR3 DNA sequence: TGCAGCGTTGAAGATGGGGGACTTAGCGGAACCACAGATACGCAGTATTTT. Protein: CSVEDGGLSGTTDTQYF.

The chain has TRBV5-4 and TRBJ1-1; D is ambiguous. The CDR3 covers 15 residues. Germline CDR1 is SGHNT and CDR2 is YYREEE (reference sequence). Deletions cut 0 bases from V and 0 bases from J, with 9 bases between. CDR3 sequence reads: CASSLDSSMNTEAFF. CDR3 sequence (DNA): TGTGCCAGCAGCTTGGACAGCTCAATGAACACTGAAGCTTTCTTT.

This chain links TRBV6-6 with TRBJ1-5; no clear D gene. The length of the CDR3 is 16 residues. V was clipped by 2 bases and J by 6 bases, with 17 bases between them. In germline, CDR1 is MNHNY, CDR2 SVGAGI (reference sequence). Here the CDR3 reads CASSYLSVRYSQPQHF. The CDR3 DNA follows: TGTGCCAGCAGTTACCTCTCGGTACGTTACAGTCAGCCCCAGCATTTT.

The chain combines TRBV11-2 with TRBJ1-2, with D perhaps matching TRBD1 (5 bases). The CDR3 runs to 17 residues. V was cut by 0 bases and J by 5 bases, with 19 bases left in between. The V gene's germline CDR1 is SGHAT and CDR2 FQNNGV. The CDR3 bases are TGTGCCAGCAGCTTAGAAGTGGGCCTCGGTGGGGCTTATGGCTACACCTTC. It encodes CASSLEVGLGGAYGYTF. Full variable domain (remainder filled in from reference TRBV11-2 and TRBJ1-2): EAGVAQSPRYKIIEKRQSVAFWCNPISGHATLYWYQQILGQGPKLLIQFQNNGVVDDSQLPKDRFSAERLKGVDSTLKIQPAKLEDSAVYLCASSLEVGLGGAYGYTFGSGTRLTVV.

This clone was counted a single time. V and J are TRBV9 and TRBJ2-1, with 8 bases matching TRBD2. J gave up 9 bases and V 6 bases, and 17 bases lay outside the gene matches. The CDR3 extends over 16 amino acids. The V gene's germline CDR1 is SGDLS and CDR2 YYNGEE. This CDR3 reads CASTPGLVGGIGEQFF. The CDR3 region has the DNA TGTGCCAGCACCCCGGGACTAGTCGGGGGAATTGGTGAGCAGTTCTTC. The full variable domain, rest sourced from reference TRBV9 and TRBJ2-1, is DSGVTQTPKHLITATGQRVTLRCSPRSGDLSVYWYQQSLDQGLQFLIQYYNGEERAKGNILERFSAQQFPDLHSELNLSSLELGDSALYFCASTPGLVGGIGEQFFGPGTRLTVL.

This chain joins TRBV2 and TRBJ1-5; TRBD1 matches at 8 bases. CDR1 is SNHLY, CDR2 FYNNEI, per germline. Unmatched junction bases numbered 7, after V lost 6 bases and J lost 6 bases. The CDR3 loop spans 14 amino acids. The CDR3 here is CASSDRGISQPQHF. CDR3 DNA: TGTGCCAGCAGCGACAGGGGTATAAGTCAGCCCCAGCATTTT.

This chain uses TRBV19 with TRBJ2-3; D gene ambiguous. The ends were cut back, 3 bases at V and 2 bases at J, with 9 bases in the middle. Germline CDR1 reads LNHDA; CDR2 reads SQIVND (reference sequence). CDR3 length equals 14 residues. CDR3 sequence reads: CASSISRNTDTQYF. Here the CDR3 DNA reads TGTGCCAGTAGTATTTCGCGGAACACAGATACGCAGTATTTT.

The V and J genes are TRBV9 and TRBJ2-1; 7 bases are a match to TRBD2. The CDR3 is made up of 15 amino acids. Germline CDR1 reads SGDLS; CDR2 reads YYNGEE. J was trimmed by 10 bases and V by 3 bases; bases with no gene match: 13. The CDR3: CASSAVAGGTMEQFF. CDR3 DNA sequence: TGTGCCAGCAGCGCCGTAGCGGGTGGGACGATGGAGCAGTTCTTC.